This T cell receptor (beta chain) was found in a study of neurological immune-mediated disorders. Findings and caveats of the study: The greatest TCR clonal expansion appeared in HTLV-1-associated myelopathy and the smallest, falling below healthy controls, in multiple sclerosis.

The CDR3 runs 12 residues. The V gene's germline CDR1 is MDHEN and CDR2 SYDVKM. Trimming left V 4 bases short and J 10 bases short, with 11 bases between. This clonotype was picked up many times. The antigen remains unidentified. As to time point: longitudinal time-point 3. Unsorted libraries were generated from 2 million PBMCs. These cells had been stored in RNAlater at -80 C. By 5'RACE with 10-nucleotide random UMIs, the cDNA was made. One entry per CDR3 protein results from TCRdb running MiXCR on the 5' RACE reads. The data contain roughly 48,000 distinct CDR3 sequences, over 9.5% of them singletons.

Source material: PBMCs. The origin of this receptor is a male donor with HTLV-1-associated myelopathy (HAM/TSP). The chain joins TRBV28 to TRBJ2-1; TRBD1 might be the D (6 bases). The CDR3 loop is CASSSRGSEQFF. As DNA, the CDR3 is TGTGCCAGCAGTTCCAGGGGTTCGGAGCAGTTCTTC.